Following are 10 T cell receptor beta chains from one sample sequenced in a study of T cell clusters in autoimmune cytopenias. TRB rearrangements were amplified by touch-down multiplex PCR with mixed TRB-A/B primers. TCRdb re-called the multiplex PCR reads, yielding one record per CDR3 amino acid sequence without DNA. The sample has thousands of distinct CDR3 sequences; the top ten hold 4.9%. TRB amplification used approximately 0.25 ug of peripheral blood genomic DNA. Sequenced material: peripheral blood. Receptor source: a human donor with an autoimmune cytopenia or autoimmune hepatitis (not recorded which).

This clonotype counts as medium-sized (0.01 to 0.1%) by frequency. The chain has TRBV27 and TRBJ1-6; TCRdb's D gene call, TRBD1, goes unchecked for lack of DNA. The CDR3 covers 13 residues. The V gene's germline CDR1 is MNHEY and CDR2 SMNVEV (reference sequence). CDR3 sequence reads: CASSLDRPSPLHF.

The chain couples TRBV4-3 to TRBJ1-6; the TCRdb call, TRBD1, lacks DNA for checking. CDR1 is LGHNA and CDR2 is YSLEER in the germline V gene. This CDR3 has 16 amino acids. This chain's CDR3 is CASSRGLDRDNSPLHF.

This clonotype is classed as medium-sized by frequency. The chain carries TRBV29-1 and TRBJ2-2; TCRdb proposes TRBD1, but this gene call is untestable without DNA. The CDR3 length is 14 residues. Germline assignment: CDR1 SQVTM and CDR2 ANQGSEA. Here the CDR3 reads CSVEVTGGTGELFF.

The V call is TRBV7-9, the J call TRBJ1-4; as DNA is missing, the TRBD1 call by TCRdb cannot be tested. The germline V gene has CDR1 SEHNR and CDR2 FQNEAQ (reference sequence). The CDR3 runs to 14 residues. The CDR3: CASSLGQGHEKLFF. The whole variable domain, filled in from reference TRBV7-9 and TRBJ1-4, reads DTGVSQNPRHKITKRGQNVTFRCDPISEHNRLYWYRQTLGQGPEFLTYFQNEAQLEKSRLLSDRFSAERPKGSFSTLEIQRTEQGDSAMYLCASSLGQGHEKLFFGSGTQLSVL.

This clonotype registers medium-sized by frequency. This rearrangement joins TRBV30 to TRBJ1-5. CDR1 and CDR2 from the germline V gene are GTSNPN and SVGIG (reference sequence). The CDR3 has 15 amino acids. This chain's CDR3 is CAWSNRAFGNQPQHF.

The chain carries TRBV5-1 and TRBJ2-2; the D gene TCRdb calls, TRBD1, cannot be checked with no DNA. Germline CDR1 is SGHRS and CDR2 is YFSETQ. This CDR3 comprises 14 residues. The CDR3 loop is CASRGEANTGELFF.

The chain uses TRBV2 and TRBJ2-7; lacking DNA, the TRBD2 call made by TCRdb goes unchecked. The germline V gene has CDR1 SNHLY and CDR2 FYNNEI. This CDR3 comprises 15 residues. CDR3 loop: CASSEVAFPRYEQYF.

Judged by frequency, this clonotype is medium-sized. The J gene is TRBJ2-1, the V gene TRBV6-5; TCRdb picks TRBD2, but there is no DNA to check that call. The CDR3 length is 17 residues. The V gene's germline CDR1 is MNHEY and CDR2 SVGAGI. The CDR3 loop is CASSYSIGLAGGREQFF.

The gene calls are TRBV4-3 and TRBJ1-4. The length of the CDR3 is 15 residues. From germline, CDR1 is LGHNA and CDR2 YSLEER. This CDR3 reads CASSQDNGLLGKLFF.

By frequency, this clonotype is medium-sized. This CDR3 is CSVVQQASGNTIYF. The J gene is TRBJ1-3, the V gene TRBV29-1. The V gene's germline CDR1 is SQVTM and CDR2 ANQGSEA. This CDR3 has 14 residues.